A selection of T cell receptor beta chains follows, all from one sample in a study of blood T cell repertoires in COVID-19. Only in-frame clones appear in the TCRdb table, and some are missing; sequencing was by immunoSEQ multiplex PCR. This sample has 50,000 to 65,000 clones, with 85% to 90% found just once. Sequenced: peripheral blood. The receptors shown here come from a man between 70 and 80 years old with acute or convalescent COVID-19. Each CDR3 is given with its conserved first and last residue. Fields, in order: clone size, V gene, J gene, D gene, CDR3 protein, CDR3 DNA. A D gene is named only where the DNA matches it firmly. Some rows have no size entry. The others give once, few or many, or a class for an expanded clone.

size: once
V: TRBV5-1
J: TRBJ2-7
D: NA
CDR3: CASSSGRRERYPEQYF
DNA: TGCGCCAGCAGCTCAGGCCGTCGGGAGAGGTATCCCGAGCAGTACTTC

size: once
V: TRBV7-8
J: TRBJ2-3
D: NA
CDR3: CASVTFSATDTQYF
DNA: TGTGCCAGCGTCACGTTCAGTGCCACAGATACGCAGTATTTT

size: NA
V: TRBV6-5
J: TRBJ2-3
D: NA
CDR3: CASSYSGPPSDTQYF
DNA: TGTGCCAGCAGTTACTCTGGGCCCCCGTCGGATACGCAGTATTTT

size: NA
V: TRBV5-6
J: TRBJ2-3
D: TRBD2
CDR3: CASRREGTDTQYF
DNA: TGTGCCAGCAGACGGGAGGGCACAGATACGCAGTATTTT

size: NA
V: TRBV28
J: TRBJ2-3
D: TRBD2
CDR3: CASSIAGASTDTQYF
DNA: TGTGCCAGCAGTATAGCGGGGGCAAGCACAGATACGCAGTATTTT

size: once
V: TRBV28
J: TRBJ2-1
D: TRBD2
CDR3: CASSLRESRFF
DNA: TGTGCCAGCAGTCTGCGGGAGTCCCGGTTCTTC

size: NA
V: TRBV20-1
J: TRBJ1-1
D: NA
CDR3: CSARRSTEAFF
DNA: TGCAGTGCTAGACGGAGTACTGAAGCTTTCTTT

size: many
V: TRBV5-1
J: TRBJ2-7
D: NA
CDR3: CASSEQYF
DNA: TGCGCCAGCAGCGAGCAGTACTTC

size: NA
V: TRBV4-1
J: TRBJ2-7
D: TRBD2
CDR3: CASSRLALSYEQYF
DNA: TGCGCCAGCAGCCGACTAGCTCTCTCCTACGAGCAGTACTTC

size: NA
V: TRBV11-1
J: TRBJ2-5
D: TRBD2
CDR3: CASSLARGGETQYF
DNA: TGTGCCAGCAGCTTAGCCCGCGGGGGAGAGACCCAGTACTTC

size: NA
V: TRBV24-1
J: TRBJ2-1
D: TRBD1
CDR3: CATSELAGQGPQFF
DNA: TGTGCCACCAGTGAACTCGCCGGACAGGGGCCTCAGTTCTTC

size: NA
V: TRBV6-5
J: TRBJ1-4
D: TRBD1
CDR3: CASMRTGGTNEKLFF
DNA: TGTGCCAGCATGAGAACAGGGGGAACTAATGAAAAACTGTTTTTT

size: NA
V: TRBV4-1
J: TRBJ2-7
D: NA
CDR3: CASSQVGPLEGGSTYEQYF
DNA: TGCGCCAGCAGCCAAGTAGGTCCCCTGGAGGGGGGGAGCACCTACGAGCAGTACTTC

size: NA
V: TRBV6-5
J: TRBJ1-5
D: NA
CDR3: CASRTRQNQPQHF
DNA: TGTGCCAGCAGAACCCGACAGAATCAGCCCCAGCATTTT

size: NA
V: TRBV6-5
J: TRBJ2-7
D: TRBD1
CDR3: CASNGGQGIKQYF
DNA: TGTGCCAGTAACGGGGGACAGGGAATCAAGCAGTACTTC

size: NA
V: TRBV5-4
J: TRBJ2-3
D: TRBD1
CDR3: CASSLARGSPDTQYF
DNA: TGTGCCAGCAGCTTGGCCAGGGGGTCCCCAGATACGCAGTATTTT

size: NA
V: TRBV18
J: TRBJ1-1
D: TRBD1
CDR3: CASSAGTGTLNTEAFF
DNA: TGTGCCAGCTCGGCCGGGACAGGAACTTTGAACACTGAAGCTTTCTTT

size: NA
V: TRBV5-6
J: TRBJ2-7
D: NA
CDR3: CASSVGDYEQYF
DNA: TGTGCCAGCAGCGTGGGAGACTACGAGCAGTACTTC

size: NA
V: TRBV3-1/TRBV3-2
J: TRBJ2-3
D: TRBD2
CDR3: CASRSLAATDTQYF
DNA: TGTGCCAGCAGGTCTCTAGCGGCCACAGATACGCAGTATTTT

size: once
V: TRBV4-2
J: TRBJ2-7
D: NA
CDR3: CASSPQLTGFYEQYF
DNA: TGTGCCAGCAGTCCCCAACTCACAGGGTTCTACGAGCAGTACTTC

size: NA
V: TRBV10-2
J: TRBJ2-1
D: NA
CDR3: CASRQGPEQFF
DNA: TGCGCCAGCAGACAGGGTCCTGAGCAGTTCTTC

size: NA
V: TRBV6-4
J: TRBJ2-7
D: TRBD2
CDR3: CASSEDIGTSVSYEQYF
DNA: TGTGCCAGCAGTGAAGATATTGGGACTAGCGTCTCCTACGAGCAGTACTTC

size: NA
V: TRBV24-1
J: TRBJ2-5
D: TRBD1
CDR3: CATSDPGTGKTYQETQYF
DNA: TGTGCCACCAGTGACCCCGGGACAGGGAAAACGTACCAAGAGACCCAGTACTTC